By sample share, the clone carrying this TCR beta chain is medium-sized. The V end lost 2 bases, the J end lost 8 bases, and 18 bases lay between the germline ends. The CDR3 is made up of 15 amino acids. Germline loops: CDR1 MNHEY, CDR2 SMNVEV (reference sequence). TCRdb reprocessed the 5' RACE reads via MiXCR and lists one record per CDR3 protein. The sample shows around 5,000 distinct CDR3 sequences, 24% of them seen only once. The data were obtained in a study of T-cell memory formation after mild COVID-19. The chain uses TRBV27 and TRBJ1-2; D is possibly TRBD1 (6 bases). Source material: PBMCs or a T cell subset sorted from them (not recorded which). The TCR comes from an adult who had mild COVID-19 (a few samples of this study predate the infection). Cell type and time point are not known. The DNA of the CDR3 is TGTGCCAGCAGTTTAGTCCCGGGGGCCGCAGGAGGCTACACCTTC. It is translated as CASSLVPGAAGGYTF.